The sequence of this TCR beta chain was determined in a study of beta chain features in type 1 diabetes. This clone came up a few times. Antigen: not known. Expressed TCRB transcripts were sequenced because the entire RNA isolate underwent reverse transcription. Sequencing was performed with immunoSEQ multiplex PCR; in TCRdb, only in-frame clones are kept and a portion is missing. The sample includes 400,000 or so clones, 10% to 15% seen only once; the top ten take 0.0095% to 0.011%. CDR1 SGHTA and CDR2 FQGTGA come from the germline V gene. CDR3 length equals 12 residues. The V and J ends lost 2 bases and 6 bases respectively, with 5 bases between them. Study results and limitations: When Type 1 diabetes patients were examined, their TCRB CDR3s proved moderately but significantly shorter in all four CD4+ subsets.

J is TRBJ2-1 and V is TRBV7-3; D is ambiguous. Sequenced: naive CD4+ T cells from blood. This sequence was found in a woman aged 18-29 years with type 1 diabetes. The CDR3 coding sequence is TGTGCCAGCAGCTTATTATCCAATGAGCAGTTCTTC. Its protein is CASSLLSNEQFF.